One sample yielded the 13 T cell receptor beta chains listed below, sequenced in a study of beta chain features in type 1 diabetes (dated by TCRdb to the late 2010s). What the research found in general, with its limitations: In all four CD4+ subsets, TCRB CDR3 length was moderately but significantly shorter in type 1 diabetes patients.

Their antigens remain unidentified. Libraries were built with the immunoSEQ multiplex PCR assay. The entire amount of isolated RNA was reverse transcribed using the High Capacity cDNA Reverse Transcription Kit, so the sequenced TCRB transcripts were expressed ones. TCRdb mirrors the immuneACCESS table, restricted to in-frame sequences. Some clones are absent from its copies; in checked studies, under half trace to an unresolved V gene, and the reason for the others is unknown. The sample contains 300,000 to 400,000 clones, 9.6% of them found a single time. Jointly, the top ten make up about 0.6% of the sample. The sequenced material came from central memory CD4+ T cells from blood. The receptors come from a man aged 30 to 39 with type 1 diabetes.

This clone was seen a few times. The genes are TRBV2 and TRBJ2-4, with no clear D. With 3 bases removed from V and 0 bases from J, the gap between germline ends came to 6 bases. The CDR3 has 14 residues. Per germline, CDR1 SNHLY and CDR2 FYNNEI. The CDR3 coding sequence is TGTGCCAGCAGTGACTACTTAGCCAAAAACATTCAGTACTTC. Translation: CASSDYLAKNIQYF.

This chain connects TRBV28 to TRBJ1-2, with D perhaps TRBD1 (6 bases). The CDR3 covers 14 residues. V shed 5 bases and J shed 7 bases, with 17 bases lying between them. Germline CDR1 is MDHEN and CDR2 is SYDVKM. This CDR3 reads CASSAGDTYGGYTF. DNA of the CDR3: TGTGCCAGCAGTGCCGGGGACACCTACGGTGGCTACACCTTC.

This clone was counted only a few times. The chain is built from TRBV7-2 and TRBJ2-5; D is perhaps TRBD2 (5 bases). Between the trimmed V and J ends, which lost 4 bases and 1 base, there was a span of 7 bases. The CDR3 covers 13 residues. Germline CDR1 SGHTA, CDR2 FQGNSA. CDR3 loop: CASSSSGQETQYF. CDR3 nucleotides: TGTGCCAGCAGCTCCAGCGGCCAAGAGACCCAGTACTTC.

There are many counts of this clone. The CDR3 DNA reads TGCGCCAGCGGACCCTCCGGATCGGCGGTGGATGAGCAGTTCTTC. Its protein product is CASGPSGSAVDEQFF. The chain links TRBV5-1 to TRBJ2-1; no reliable D call. CDR1 is SGHRS and CDR2 is YFSETQ in the germline V gene. The CDR3 loop spans 15 amino acids. The ends were cut back, 7 bases at V and 8 bases at J, with 22 bases in the middle.

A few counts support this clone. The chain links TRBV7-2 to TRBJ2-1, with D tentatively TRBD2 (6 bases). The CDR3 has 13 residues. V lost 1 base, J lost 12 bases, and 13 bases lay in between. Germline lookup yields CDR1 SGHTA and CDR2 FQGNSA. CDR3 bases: TGTGCCAGCAGCTTAGTAGCGTGGGGAGGGCAGTTCTTC. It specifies CASSLVAWGGQFF.

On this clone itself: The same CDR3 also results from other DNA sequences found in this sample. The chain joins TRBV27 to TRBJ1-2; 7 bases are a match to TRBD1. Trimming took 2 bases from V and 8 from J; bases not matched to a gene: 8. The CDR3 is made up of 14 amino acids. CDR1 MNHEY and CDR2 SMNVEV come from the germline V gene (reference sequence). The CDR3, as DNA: TGTGCCAGCAGTTTAAACAGGGGATCGTACGGCTACACCTTC. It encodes CASSLNRGSYGYTF.

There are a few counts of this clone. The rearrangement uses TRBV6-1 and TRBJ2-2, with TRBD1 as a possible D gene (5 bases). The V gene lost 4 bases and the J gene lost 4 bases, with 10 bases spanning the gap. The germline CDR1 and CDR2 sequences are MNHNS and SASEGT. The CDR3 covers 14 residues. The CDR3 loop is CASSAGLSTGELFF. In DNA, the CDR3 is TGTGCCAGCAGTGCAGGGCTGTCCACCGGGGAGCTGTTTTTT.

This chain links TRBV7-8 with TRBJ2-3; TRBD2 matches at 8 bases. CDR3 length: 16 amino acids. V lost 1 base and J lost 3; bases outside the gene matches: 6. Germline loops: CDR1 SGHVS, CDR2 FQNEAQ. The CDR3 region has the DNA TGTGCCAGCAGCTTAGAGGCGGGAGGCTGGACAGATACGCAGTATTTT. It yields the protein CASSLEAGGWTDTQYF.

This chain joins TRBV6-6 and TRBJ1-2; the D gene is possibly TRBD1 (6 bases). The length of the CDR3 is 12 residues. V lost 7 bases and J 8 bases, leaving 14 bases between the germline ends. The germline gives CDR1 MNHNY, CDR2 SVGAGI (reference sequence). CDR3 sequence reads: CASTKQGAGYTF. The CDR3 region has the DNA TGTGCCAGCACGAAACAGGGAGCGGGCTACACCTTC.

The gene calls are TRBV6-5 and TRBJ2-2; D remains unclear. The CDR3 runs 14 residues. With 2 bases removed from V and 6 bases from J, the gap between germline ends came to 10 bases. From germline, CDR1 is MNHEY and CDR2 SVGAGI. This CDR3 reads CASSYSPASGELFF. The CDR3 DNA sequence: TGTGCCAGCAGTTACAGCCCGGCTTCCGGGGAGCTGTTTTTT.

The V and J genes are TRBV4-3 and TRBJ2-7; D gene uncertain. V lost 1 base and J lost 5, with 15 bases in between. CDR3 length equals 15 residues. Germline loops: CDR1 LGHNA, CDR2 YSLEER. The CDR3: CASSQAVGRAHEQYF. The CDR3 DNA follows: TGCGCCAGCAGCCAAGCCGTCGGAAGGGCCCACGAGCAGTACTTC.

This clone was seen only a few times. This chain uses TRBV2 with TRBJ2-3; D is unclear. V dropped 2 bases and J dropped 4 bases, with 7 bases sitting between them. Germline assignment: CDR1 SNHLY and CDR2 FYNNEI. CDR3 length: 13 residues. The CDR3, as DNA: TGTGCCAGCAGTGAAATATCGGCAGATACGCAGTATTTT. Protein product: CASSEISADTQYF.

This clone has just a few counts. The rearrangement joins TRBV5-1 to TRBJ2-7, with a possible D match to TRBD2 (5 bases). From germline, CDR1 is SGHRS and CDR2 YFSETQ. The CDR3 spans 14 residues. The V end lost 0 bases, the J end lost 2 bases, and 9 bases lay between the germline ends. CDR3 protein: CASSLATGTYEQYF. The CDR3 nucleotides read TGCGCCAGCAGCTTGGCAACGGGAACCTACGAGCAGTACTTC.